Listed below are T cell receptor beta chains from one sample, sequenced in a study of blood T cell repertoires in COVID-19. The method was immunoSEQ multiplex PCR; TCRdb's version includes in-frame clones alone and lacks a portion of them. This repertoire shows about 87,000 clones, around 83% found once; its top ten account for about 15%. The sequenced sample consisted of peripheral blood. These receptors were obtained from a woman in her sixties with acute or convalescent COVID-19. The CDR3 runs from the conserved cysteine through the conserved F or W. Fields, in order: J gene, V gene, D gene, clone size, CDR3 protein, CDR3 DNA. D genes are given only for firm matches. Not every row has a clone size; where given, it reads once, few, many or a size class.

J gene: TRBJ2-2; V gene: TRBV24-1; D gene: TRBD2; clone size: .; CDR3 protein: CATSDLPRGADTGELFF; CDR3 DNA: TGTGCCACCAGTGATTTGCCGCGGGGGGCGGACACCGGGGAGCTGTTTTTT
J gene: TRBJ1-4; V gene: TRBV5-6; D gene: .; clone size: .; CDR3 protein: CASSLELRNEKLFF; CDR3 DNA: TGTGCCAGCAGCTTAGAGCTGAGGAATGAAAAACTGTTTTTT
J gene: TRBJ1-6; V gene: TRBV30; D gene: .; clone size: .; CDR3 protein: CAWNSGIPYNSPLHF; CDR3 DNA: TGTGCCTGGAATTCAGGGATTCCCTATAATTCACCCCTCCACTTT
J gene: TRBJ1-5; V gene: TRBV4-2; D gene: TRBD1; clone size: .; CDR3 protein: CASSSEGGQYNQPQHF; CDR3 DNA: TGTGCCAGCAGCTCAGAGGGGGGACAGTATAATCAGCCCCAGCATTTT
J gene: TRBJ2-7; V gene: TRBV6-6; D gene: TRBD2; clone size: .; CDR3 protein: CASRPIAGGSYEQYF; CDR3 DNA: TGTGCCAGCAGACCGATAGCGGGGGGAAGCTACGAGCAGTACTTC
J gene: TRBJ1-2; V gene: TRBV10-3; D gene: .; clone size: .; CDR3 protein: CAIRAGGFEDGYTF; CDR3 DNA: TGTGCCATCAGGGCGGGGGGTTTTGAAGATGGCTACACCTTC
J gene: TRBJ1-5; V gene: TRBV5-6; D gene: .; clone size: .; CDR3 protein: CASSLSQGIPQHF; CDR3 DNA: TGTGCCAGCAGCTTGTCCCAGGGCATACCCCAGCATTTT
J gene: TRBJ1-3; V gene: TRBV7-9; D gene: .; clone size: once; CDR3 protein: CASSPPQGSGNTIYF; CDR3 DNA: TGTGCCAGCAGCCCTCCTCAGGGCTCTGGAAACACCATATATTTT
J gene: TRBJ1-1; V gene: TRBV4-1; D gene: .; clone size: few; CDR3 protein: CASRSLGRPSLNTEAFF; CDR3 DNA: TGCGCCAGCAGAAGTCTGGGCAGACCTTCTCTGAACACTGAAGCTTTCTTT
J gene: TRBJ2-1; V gene: TRBV5-6; D gene: .; clone size: few; CDR3 protein: CASTPGPNNEQFF; CDR3 DNA: TGTGCCAGCACCCCAGGTCCGAACAATGAGCAGTTCTTC
J gene: TRBJ1-2; V gene: TRBV6-5; D gene: TRBD1; clone size: .; CDR3 protein: CASSYRRQGAYGYTF; CDR3 DNA: TGTGCCAGCAGTTACCGCCGACAGGGTGCCTATGGCTACACCTTC
J gene: TRBJ2-5; V gene: TRBV27; D gene: .; clone size: .; CDR3 protein: CASSSYGTAWPQYF; CDR3 DNA: TGTGCCAGCAGTTCCTACGGGACTGCATGGCCCCAGTACTTC
J gene: TRBJ1-1; V gene: TRBV7-9; D gene: .; clone size: .; CDR3 protein: CASSFSQNTEAFF; CDR3 DNA: TGTGCCAGCAGCTTTTCACAGAACACTGAAGCTTTCTTT
J gene: TRBJ1-2; V gene: TRBV2; D gene: TRBD1; clone size: .; CDR3 protein: CASSLQGATNYGYTF; CDR3 DNA: TGTGCCAGCAGTCTCCAGGGGGCCACTAACTATGGCTACACCTTC
J gene: TRBJ2-2; V gene: TRBV7-9; D gene: TRBD1; clone size: few; CDR3 protein: CASSSGQGSPGELFF; CDR3 DNA: TGTGCCAGCAGCTCCGGACAGGGGTCCCCCGGGGAGCTGTTTTTT
J gene: TRBJ2-7; V gene: TRBV7-9; D gene: .; clone size: .; CDR3 protein: CASSRRTTLSYEQYF; CDR3 DNA: TGTGCCAGCAGCCGACGGACTACCCTCTCCTACGAGCAGTACTTC
J gene: TRBJ2-5; V gene: TRBV5-1; D gene: .; clone size: .; CDR3 protein: CASSLGQGPQETQYF; CDR3 DNA: TGCGCCAGCAGCTTGGGGCAGGGCCCACAAGAGACCCAGTACTTC
J gene: TRBJ1-3; V gene: TRBV7-8; D gene: .; clone size: .; CDR3 protein: CASSSSGVGNTIYF; CDR3 DNA: TGTGCCAGCAGCTCCTCAGGGGTAGGAAACACCATATATTTT
J gene: TRBJ1-2; V gene: TRBV6-5; D gene: TRBD1; clone size: .; CDR3 protein: CASSYSGTGGDGYTF; CDR3 DNA: TGTGCCAGCAGTTACTCCGGGACAGGGGGCGATGGCTACACCTTC
J gene: TRBJ1-1; V gene: TRBV3-1/TRBV3-2; D gene: .; clone size: .; CDR3 protein: CASSQVGGGTEAFF; CDR3 DNA: TGTGCCAGCAGCCAAGTAGGGGGGGGAACTGAAGCTTTCTTT
J gene: TRBJ1-2; V gene: TRBV29-1; D gene: .; clone size: .; CDR3 protein: CSVEVVASYGYTF; CDR3 DNA: TGCAGCGTTGAAGTGGTGGCCTCCTATGGCTACACCTTC
J gene: TRBJ2-3; V gene: TRBV7-2; D gene: .; clone size: once; CDR3 protein: CASSFQTDTQYF; CDR3 DNA: TGTGCCAGCAGCTTCCAGACAGATACGCAGTATTTT
J gene: TRBJ2-2; V gene: TRBV5-5; D gene: TRBD1; clone size: .; CDR3 protein: CASSWGTGVNTGELFF; CDR3 DNA: TGTGCCAGCAGCTGGGGGACAGGGGTGAACACCGGGGAGCTGTTTTTT
J gene: TRBJ1-2; V gene: TRBV5-1; D gene: .; clone size: .; CDR3 protein: CASSPDRLNYGYTF; CDR3 DNA: TGCGCCAGCAGCCCGGACAGACTCAACTATGGCTACACCTTC
J gene: TRBJ2-7; V gene: TRBV19; D gene: TRBD2; clone size: .; CDR3 protein: CASSPIGLAGGNEQYF; CDR3 DNA: TGTGCCAGTAGCCCAATCGGACTAGCGGGAGGAAACGAGCAGTACTTC
J gene: TRBJ1-1; V gene: TRBV12-3/TRBV12-4; D gene: .; clone size: .; CDR3 protein: CASSLWGVGAFF; CDR3 DNA: TGTGCCAGCAGTTTGTGGGGAGTTGGAGCTTTCTTT
J gene: TRBJ2-7; V gene: TRBV2; D gene: TRBD2; clone size: .; CDR3 protein: CASTGGGYEQYF; CDR3 DNA: TGTGCCAGCACGGGGGGGGGATACGAGCAGTACTTC
J gene: TRBJ1-1; V gene: TRBV6-8; D gene: .; clone size: .; CDR3 protein: CASSYFGSSEAFF; CDR3 DNA: TGTGCCAGCAGTTACTTCGGGTCATCTGAAGCTTTCTTT
J gene: TRBJ2-3; V gene: TRBV9; D gene: TRBD2; clone size: .; CDR3 protein: CASSVALGTSEWGTDTQYF; CDR3 DNA: TGTGCCAGCAGCGTAGCTCTGGGGACTAGTGAATGGGGTACAGATACGCAGTATTTT
J gene: TRBJ1-1; V gene: TRBV5-1; D gene: .; clone size: .; CDR3 protein: CASSLEGTGTNTEAFF; CDR3 DNA: TGCGCCAGCAGCTTGGAGGGTACAGGGACGAACACTGAAGCTTTCTTT
J gene: TRBJ2-3; V gene: TRBV20-1; D gene: .; clone size: once; CDR3 protein: CSASLADTQYF; CDR3 DNA: TGCAGTGCTAGTTTAGCAGATACGCAGTATTTT
J gene: TRBJ2-5; V gene: TRBV4-3; D gene: .; clone size: .; CDR3 protein: CASSQRGGDETQYF; CDR3 DNA: TGCGCCAGCAGCCAACGTGGAGGAGATGAGACCCAGTACTTC
J gene: TRBJ1-2; V gene: TRBV11-2; D gene: .; clone size: .; CDR3 protein: CASSNGQKGSGYTF; CDR3 DNA: TGTGCCAGCAGCAACGGACAGAAAGGGTCGGGCTACACCTTC
J gene: TRBJ1-2; V gene: TRBV7-2; D gene: .; clone size: .; CDR3 protein: CASSLDTANYGYTF; CDR3 DNA: TGTGCCAGCAGCTTGGACACGGCTAACTATGGCTACACCTTC
J gene: TRBJ1-1; V gene: TRBV29-1; D gene: TRBD1; clone size: .; CDR3 protein: CSVGQGAYSFEAFF; CDR3 DNA: TGCAGCGTGGGACAGGGGGCATACTCTTTTGAAGCTTTCTTT
J gene: TRBJ1-5; V gene: TRBV6-5; D gene: .; clone size: .; CDR3 protein: CASSSTGYSNQPQHF; CDR3 DNA: TGTGCCAGCAGTTCTACAGGGTACAGCAATCAGCCCCAGCATTTT
J gene: TRBJ2-2; V gene: TRBV5-1; D gene: .; clone size: .; CDR3 protein: CASSLGAVGNTGELFF; CDR3 DNA: TGCGCCAGCAGCTTGGGCGCGGTGGGGAACACCGGGGAGCTGTTTTTT
J gene: TRBJ2-7; V gene: TRBV3-1/TRBV3-2; D gene: TRBD2; clone size: .; CDR3 protein: CASSQLAGGPFEQYF; CDR3 DNA: TGTGCCAGCAGCCAGCTAGCGGGAGGGCCCTTCGAGCAGTACTTC
J gene: TRBJ1-2; V gene: TRBV6-4; D gene: TRBD1; clone size: .; CDR3 protein: CASSHGGTANYGYTF; CDR3 DNA: TGTGCCAGCAGCCACGGCGGGACAGCTAACTATGGCTACACCTTC
J gene: TRBJ1-1; V gene: TRBV7-9; D gene: .; clone size: .; CDR3 protein: CASSFTGNTEAFF; CDR3 DNA: TGTGCCAGCAGCTTCACGGGAAACACTGAAGCTTTCTTT
J gene: TRBJ1-2; V gene: TRBV29-1; D gene: .; clone size: .; CDR3 protein: CSVELQGHGYTF; CDR3 DNA: TGCAGCGTTGAATTGCAGGGGCATGGCTACACCTTC
J gene: TRBJ1-1; V gene: TRBV9; D gene: .; clone size: .; CDR3 protein: CASSVGIGLGNTEAFF; CDR3 DNA: TGTGCCAGCAGCGTAGGTATCGGGTTAGGGAACACTGAAGCTTTCTTT
J gene: TRBJ1-5; V gene: TRBV7-2; D gene: .; clone size: few; CDR3 protein: CASSPQGNQPQHF; CDR3 DNA: TGTGCCAGCAGCCCCCAGGGCAATCAGCCCCAGCATTTT
J gene: TRBJ1-1; V gene: TRBV6-5; D gene: .; clone size: .; CDR3 protein: CASSPADRGATEAFF; CDR3 DNA: TGTGCCAGCAGCCCGGCGGACAGAGGCGCCACTGAAGCTTTCTTT
J gene: TRBJ1-1; V gene: TRBV5-1; D gene: .; clone size: .; CDR3 protein: CASSLEGVNTEAFF; CDR3 DNA: TGCGCCAGCAGCTTGGAAGGGGTAAACACTGAAGCTTTCTTT
J gene: TRBJ1-4; V gene: TRBV5-1; D gene: TRBD1; clone size: .; CDR3 protein: CASSLIQGGGEKLFF; CDR3 DNA: TGCGCCAGCAGCCTCATACAGGGGGGAGGTGAAAAACTGTTTTTT
J gene: TRBJ2-7; V gene: TRBV12-3/TRBV12-4; D gene: .; clone size: .; CDR3 protein: CASSFGGSYEQYF; CDR3 DNA: TGTGCCAGCAGTTTCGGCGGGTCCTACGAGCAGTACTTC
J gene: TRBJ2-5; V gene: TRBV6-5; D gene: TRBD2; clone size: once; CDR3 protein: CASHKRAGEETQYF; CDR3 DNA: TGTGCCAGCCATAAGCGGGCGGGGGAGGAGACCCAGTACTTC
J gene: TRBJ1-1; V gene: TRBV9; D gene: .; clone size: .; CDR3 protein: CASSVGYRTAKSMNTEAFF; CDR3 DNA: TGTGCCAGCAGCGTAGGCTACCGGACAGCGAAGTCCATGAACACTGAAGCTTTCTTT
J gene: TRBJ2-7; V gene: TRBV3-1/TRBV3-2; D gene: TRBD1; clone size: .; CDR3 protein: CASSLSNRGYEQYF; CDR3 DNA: TGTGCCAGCAGCCTAAGCAACAGGGGGTACGAGCAGTACTTC
J gene: TRBJ1-2; V gene: TRBV30; D gene: .; clone size: .; CDR3 protein: CAWSVLRQAGGGYTF; CDR3 DNA: TGTGCCTGGAGTGTCCTACGACAGGCCGGAGGTGGCTACACCTTC
J gene: TRBJ1-5; V gene: TRBV18; D gene: .; clone size: .; CDR3 protein: CASSPAEWGAEPQHF; CDR3 DNA: TGTGCCAGCTCACCGGCTGAGTGGGGAGCAGAGCCCCAGCATTTT
J gene: TRBJ2-1; V gene: TRBV24-1; D gene: TRBD1; clone size: once; CDR3 protein: CATSDLNPTTGYEQFF; CDR3 DNA: TGTGCCACCAGTGATCTGAACCCCACGACAGGGTATGAGCAGTTCTTC
J gene: TRBJ1-2; V gene: TRBV5-6; D gene: TRBD1; clone size: medium-sized; CDR3 protein: CASSLVQGQGTNYGYTF; CDR3 DNA: TGTGCCAGCAGCTTGGTTCAGGGACAGGGGACTAACTATGGCTACACCTTC
J gene: TRBJ2-1; V gene: TRBV5-1; D gene: TRBD2; clone size: once; CDR3 protein: CASSLETSGRQTYNEQFF; CDR3 DNA: TGCGCCAGCAGCTTGGAGACTAGCGGGAGGCAGACCTACAATGAGCAGTTCTTC